Listed below are T cell receptor beta chains from one sample, sequenced in a study of shared T cell receptors in the human thymus. The table came from immunoSEQ multiplex PCR; TCRdb's copy has only in-frame clones and leaves some out. This sample has hundreds of thousands of clones, with around 78% found just once. The sample also formed part of further work on human thymus T cells.

The sample consisted of thymocytes. These receptor sequences come from a boy under three years old with a congenital heart defect. Each CDR3 is given with its conserved first and last residue. D genes are given only for firm matches. A clone size is listed for some rows: how often the clone was seen (once, few, many), or a class if it is expanded.

clone_size,d_call,j_call,v_call,cdr3_nt,cdr3_aa
once,NA,TRBJ1-1,TRBV27,TGTGCCAGCAGCCGGGTGGGTCCCTCCTGCACTGAAGCTTTCTTT,CASSRVGPSCTEAFF
NA,NA,TRBJ1-2,TRBV10-3,TGTGCCAGCCAACAGGGATCGGGCGGCTACACCTTC,CASQQGSGGYTF
once,NA,TRBJ2-3,TRBV11-2,TGTGCCAGCAGCTTAAATTCTAGCGAGTCGTCTGGCACAGATACGCAGTATTTT,CASSLNSSESSGTDTQYF
NA,NA,TRBJ2-5,TRBV7-4,TGTGCCAGCAGCAACCGGACAGTCGCCCAAGAGACCCAGTACTTC,CASSNRTVAQETQYF
NA,TRBD1,TRBJ2-7,TRBV4-1,TGCGCCAGCAGCCAAGGTGAGGCCCAGGGGGAATACCACGAGCAGTACTTC,CASSQGEAQGEYHEQYF
NA,NA,TRBJ1-2,TRBV7-6,TGTGCCAGCAGCTTATTCGGGGAACCTAACTATGGCTACACCTTC,CASSLFGEPNYGYTF
NA,NA,TRBJ2-2,TRBV4-2,TGTGCCAGCAGCCAAGAATCGGGCTGGGCCGGGGGCACCGGGGAGCTGTTTTTT,CASSQESGWAGGTGELFF
NA,NA,TRBJ2-1,TRBV5-6,TGTGCCAGCAGCTTGGGTAAGGGGGAGCAGTTCTTC,CASSLGKGEQFF
NA,TRBD2,TRBJ2-7,TRBV11-3,TGTGCCAGCAGCCAGGGGGGTCGGACTAGCGGGAGGGCTTACGAGCAGTACTTC,CASSQGGRTSGRAYEQYF
once,TRBD1,TRBJ1-2,TRBV5-8,TGTGCCAGCAGCCGCTACAGGGGTGCCTATGGCTACACCTTC,CASSRYRGAYGYTF
NA,TRBD1,TRBJ2-7,TRBV5-5,TGTGCCAGCAGCTCAGGCTACAGGGGTAGCGACGAGCAGTACTTC,CASSSGYRGSDEQYF
NA,NA,TRBJ2-7,TRBV19,TGTGCCAGTAGTATACCGGCGGCGGAACTATCGGAGCAGTACTTC,CASSIPAAELSEQYF
NA,NA,TRBJ1-5,TRBV28,TGTGCCAGCAGAGCCACGGGACAACGTTGGAATCAGCCCCAGCATTTT,CASRATGQRWNQPQHF
NA,TRBD2,TRBJ2-1,TRBV11-2,TGTGCCAGCAGCTTAGATTCCTCCCCTAGCGGGAGCGGCGGGGCCCATGAGCAGTTCTTC,CASSLDSSPSGSGGAHEQFF
NA,NA,TRBJ2-3,TRBV27,TGTGCCAGCAGTTTATCGAAACTTCGAACCACAGATACGCAGTATTTT,CASSLSKLRTTDTQYF
NA,NA,TRBJ2-6,TRBV18,TGTGCCAGCTCACCACCGAGAGGCGGTGGGGCCAACGTCCTGACTTTC,CASSPPRGGGANVLTF
NA,TRBD2,TRBJ2-3,TRBV4-2,TGTGCCAGCAGCCAGACATTAGCGGGAGGGTACACAGATACGCAGTATTTT,CASSQTLAGGYTDTQYF
NA,NA,TRBJ2-7,TRBV14,TGTGCCAGCAGCCAAGAGGAGGCTCATCCGGATTTCTACGAGCAGTACTTC,CASSQEEAHPDFYEQYF
NA,TRBD2,TRBJ2-7,TRBV7-9,TGTGCCAGCAGCTTAGAGACTAGCGGGTACGAGCAGTACTTC,CASSLETSGYEQYF
NA,TRBD1,TRBJ2-3,TRBV5-1,TGCGCCAGCAGCAGGCGGGACAGGGAGTCCCGAACAGATACGCAGTATTTT,CASSRRDRESRTDTQYF
NA,NA,TRBJ2-7,TRBV30,TGTGCCTGGACCCGAGTAAAATCTGATAACTACGAGCAGTACTTC,CAWTRVKSDNYEQYF
NA,TRBD2,TRBJ2-7,TRBV25-1,TGTGCCAGCAGTGAATCCCCTACTAGCGGGAGGAGCTCCTACGAGCAGTACTTC,CASSESPTSGRSSYEQYF
NA,TRBD1,TRBJ1-4,TRBV18,TGTGCCAGCTCACATCCTCATGAAGACAGGGATGGTGAAAAACTGTTTTTT,CASSHPHEDRDGEKLFF
once,TRBD2,TRBJ2-2,TRBV5-6,TGTGCCAGCAGCCAGGGACTAGGGAAGTGGGCCGGGGAGCTGTTTTTT,CASSQGLGKWAGELFF
few,TRBD1,TRBJ2-4,TRBV28,TGTGCCAGCAGTTTGATGGGACAGGGGGCGCCCTGGCCCAAAAACATTCAGTACTTC,CASSLMGQGAPWPKNIQYF
NA,TRBD2,TRBJ2-7,TRBV6-6,TGTGCCAGCAGTTCAGGGCAGCGGGAGAACGAGCAGTACTTC,CASSSGQRENEQYF
NA,TRBD1,TRBJ1-2,TRBV28,TGTGCCAGCAGTCCGGGACAGGGGGCCATATCAAATGGCTACACCTTC,CASSPGQGAISNGYTF
NA,TRBD2,TRBJ2-2,TRBV6-4,TGTGCCAGCAGTGAAAGGCTAGCGGGAGCCGGGGAGCTGTTTTTT,CASSERLAGAGELFF
NA,TRBD1,TRBJ1-2,TRBV10-3,TGTGCCATTACAGGGGAGGCTAACTATGGCTACACCTTC,CAITGEANYGYTF
NA,NA,TRBJ2-1,TRBV4-1,TGCGCCAGCAGCCATCCCCTCGTTAGCTCCTACAATGAGCAGTTCTTC,CASSHPLVSSYNEQFF
NA,NA,TRBJ1-3,TRBV15,TGTGCCACCAGCAGAGATTTCGGTGGAAACACCATATATTTT,CATSRDFGGNTIYF
NA,TRBD2,TRBJ2-1,TRBV27,TGTGCCAGCAGTCTTGGACTAGCGGGAAATACCTACAATGAGCAGTTCTTC,CASSLGLAGNTYNEQFF
NA,NA,TRBJ2-7,TRBV1,TGCACCAGCAGCCAAGGCGGGGAACGGGACCACTCCTACGAGCAGTACTTC,CTSSQGGERDHSYEQYF
NA,NA,TRBJ2-7,TRBV29-1,TGCAGCGTGCAGGAGTTCAAGACAGTCAGGGGTCGGGAGTACTTC,CSVQEFKTVRGREYF
NA,NA,TRBJ2-5,TRBV19,TGTGCCAGTAGTAAGGTAGCTTCTCAAGAGACCCAGTACTTC,CASSKVASQETQYF
NA,TRBD1,TRBJ2-7,TRBV5-8,TGTGCCAGCAGCTTAGGACAGGGCCCGAGCGAGCAGTACTTC,CASSLGQGPSEQYF
NA,NA,TRBJ2-5,TRBV5-1,TGCGCCAGCAGCTTGGTGGTCGGGGAGACCCAGTACTTC,CASSLVVGETQYF
NA,TRBD2,TRBJ2-7,TRBV28,TGTGCCAGCAGTTTGAAAGTCCCGGGACTAGCGGGAGCCGAGGGCGAGCAGTACTTC,CASSLKVPGLAGAEGEQYF
NA,NA,TRBJ2-7,TRBV6-5,TGTGCCAGCTCGCATCGGGACTTCTACGAGCAGTACTTC,CASSHRDFYEQYF
NA,TRBD1,TRBJ2-2,TRBV28,TGTGTGACAGGGGTAAACACCGGGGAGCTGTTTTTT,CVTGVNTGELFF
NA,TRBD1,TRBJ2-7,TRBV29-1,TGCAGCGTTGAAGACGGGGACAGAACTCTAGGGTCCTACGAGCAGTACTTC,CSVEDGDRTLGSYEQYF
NA,TRBD1,TRBJ2-7,TRBV28,TGTGCCAGCAGTCCGGGACAGGACCTCCGGTACGAGCAGTACTTC,CASSPGQDLRYEQYF